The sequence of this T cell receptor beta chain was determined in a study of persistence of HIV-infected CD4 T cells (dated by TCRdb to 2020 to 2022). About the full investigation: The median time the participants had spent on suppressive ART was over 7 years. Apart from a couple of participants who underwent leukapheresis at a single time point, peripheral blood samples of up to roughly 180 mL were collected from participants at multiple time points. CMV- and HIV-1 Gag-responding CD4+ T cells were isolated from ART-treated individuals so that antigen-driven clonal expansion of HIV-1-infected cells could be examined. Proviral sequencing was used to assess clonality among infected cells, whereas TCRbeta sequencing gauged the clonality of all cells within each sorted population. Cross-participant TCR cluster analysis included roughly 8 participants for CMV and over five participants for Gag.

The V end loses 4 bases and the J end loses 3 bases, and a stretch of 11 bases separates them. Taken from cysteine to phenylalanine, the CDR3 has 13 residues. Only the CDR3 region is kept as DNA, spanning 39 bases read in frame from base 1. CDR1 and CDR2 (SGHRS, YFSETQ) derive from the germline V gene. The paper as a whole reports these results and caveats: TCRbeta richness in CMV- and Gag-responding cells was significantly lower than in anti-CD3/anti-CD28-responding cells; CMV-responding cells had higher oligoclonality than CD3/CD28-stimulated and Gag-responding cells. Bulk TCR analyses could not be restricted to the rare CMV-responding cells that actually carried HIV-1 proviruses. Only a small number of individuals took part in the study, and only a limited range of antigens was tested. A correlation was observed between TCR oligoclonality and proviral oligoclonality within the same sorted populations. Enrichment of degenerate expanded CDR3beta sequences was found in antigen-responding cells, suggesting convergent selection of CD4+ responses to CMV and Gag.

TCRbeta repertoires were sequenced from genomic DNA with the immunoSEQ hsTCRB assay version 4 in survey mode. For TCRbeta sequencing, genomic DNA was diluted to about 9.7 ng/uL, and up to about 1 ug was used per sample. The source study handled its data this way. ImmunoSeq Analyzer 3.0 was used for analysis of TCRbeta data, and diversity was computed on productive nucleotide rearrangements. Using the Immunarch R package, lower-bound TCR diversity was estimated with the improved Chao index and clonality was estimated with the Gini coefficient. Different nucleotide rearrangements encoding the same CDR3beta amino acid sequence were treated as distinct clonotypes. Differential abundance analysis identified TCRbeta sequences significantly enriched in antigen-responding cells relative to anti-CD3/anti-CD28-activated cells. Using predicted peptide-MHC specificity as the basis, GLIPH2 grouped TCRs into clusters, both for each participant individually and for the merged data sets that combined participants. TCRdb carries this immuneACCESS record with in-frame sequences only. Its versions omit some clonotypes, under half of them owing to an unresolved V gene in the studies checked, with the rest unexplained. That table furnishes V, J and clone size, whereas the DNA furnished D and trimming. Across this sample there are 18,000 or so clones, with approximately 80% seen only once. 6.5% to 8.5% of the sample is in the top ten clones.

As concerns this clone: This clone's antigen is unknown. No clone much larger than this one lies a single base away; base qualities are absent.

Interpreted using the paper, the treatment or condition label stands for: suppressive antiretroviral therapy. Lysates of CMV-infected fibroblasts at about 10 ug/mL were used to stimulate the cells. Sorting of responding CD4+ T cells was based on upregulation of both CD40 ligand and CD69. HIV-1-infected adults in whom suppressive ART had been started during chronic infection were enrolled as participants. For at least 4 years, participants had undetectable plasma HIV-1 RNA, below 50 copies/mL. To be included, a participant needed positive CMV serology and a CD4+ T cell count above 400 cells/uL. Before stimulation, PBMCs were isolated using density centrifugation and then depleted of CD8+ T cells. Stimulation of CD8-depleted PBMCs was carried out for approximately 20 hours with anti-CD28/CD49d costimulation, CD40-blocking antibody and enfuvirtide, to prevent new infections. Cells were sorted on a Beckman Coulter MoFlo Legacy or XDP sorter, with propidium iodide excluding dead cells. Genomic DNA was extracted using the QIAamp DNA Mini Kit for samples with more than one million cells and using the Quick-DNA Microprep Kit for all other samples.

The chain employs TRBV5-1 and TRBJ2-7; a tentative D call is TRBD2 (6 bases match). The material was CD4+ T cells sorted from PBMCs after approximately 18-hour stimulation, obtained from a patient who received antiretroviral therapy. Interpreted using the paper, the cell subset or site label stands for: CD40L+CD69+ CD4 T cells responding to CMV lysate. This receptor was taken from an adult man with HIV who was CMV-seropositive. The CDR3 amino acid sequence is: CASSLAGFYEQYF. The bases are TGCGCCAGCAGCCTTGCGGGATTCTACGAGCAGTACTTC.